This T cell receptor (beta chain) was sequenced during a study of blood T cell repertoires in COVID-19 (dated by TCRdb to about 2020). Regarding the research as a whole: The collaborator samples originated in the United States, Italy and Spain and spanned the acute and convalescent phases of COVID-19. Sample metadata almost always included a de-identified subject ID, COVID-19 status, age in years and sex. The samples were drawn from the first 160 participants of the ongoing ImmuneRACE study and from roughly 1,300 subjects provided by 6 global collaborators. Where available, HLA class I and class II types were obtained from metadata supplied by the sample provider rather than from assay-based typing. The repertoires were made available in a free public database intended to serve as a resource for research on the immune response to SARS-CoV-2. Subjects who had been exposed to COVID-19, were actively infected with it, or had recovered from it provided the deeply sampled blood TCRbeta repertoires that made up the dataset. The prospective study material was composed of cDNA or gDNA derived from T cells, B-cell-depleted T cells, or PBMCs.

A note on this clone: The antigen this receptor binds is unknown. No per-base quality is available; no much larger clone lies one base away.

The CDR3 holds 14 amino acids from the cysteine to the phenylalanine. Only CDR3 DNA is held: 42 bases, read in frame from base 1. Looking up the germline V gene yields CDR1 MNHEY and CDR2 SVGAGI. Trimming accounts for 8 bases at V and 2 bases at J, while the number of junction bases matched to no gene is 5. TCRbeta CDR3 regions were amplified from genomic DNA by means of the immunoSEQ Assay, a bias-controlled multiplex PCR. As for the authors' bioinformatics: The number of nucleated cells in each sample was estimated from the amplification of reference gene primers within the assay. Sequence reads were collapsed and filtered to measure the absolute abundance of every unique TCRbeta CDR3 rearrangement. For each sample, productive Simpson clonality was calculated as the square root of Simpson's diversity index over productive rearrangements. What TCRdb holds here is the immuneACCESS table cut down to in-frame rearrangements. Part of the clones is not present; checked against another copy, under half of the missing clones reflect an unresolved V gene, and the others are unexplained. V, J and clone size are taken as reported in that table, and D and trimming were inferred from the DNA itself. The sample data list approximately 26,000 clones, and roughly 82% of these were observed just once. 1.8% of the sample is in the top ten clones.

The collaborating institutions used their own protocols to collect whole blood in K2EDTA tubes. Collaborator samples were shipped for TCRbeta analysis as frozen whole blood, isolated PBMCs, or DNA extracted from either sample type. What the authors observed across the whole study: How much clinical and demographic metadata was included differed by source and by participant, and the metadata was provided uncurated.

This TCR was recovered from a man older than 75 with active or convalescent COVID-19. The rearrangement joined TRBV6-5 to TRBJ1-2; TRBD1 matches 10 bases in the middle. Material: peripheral blood. The CDR3 here reads CASLRQGANYGYTF. In nucleotide form, the sequence is TGTGCCAGCCTTAGACAGGGGGCCAACTATGGCTACACCTTC.